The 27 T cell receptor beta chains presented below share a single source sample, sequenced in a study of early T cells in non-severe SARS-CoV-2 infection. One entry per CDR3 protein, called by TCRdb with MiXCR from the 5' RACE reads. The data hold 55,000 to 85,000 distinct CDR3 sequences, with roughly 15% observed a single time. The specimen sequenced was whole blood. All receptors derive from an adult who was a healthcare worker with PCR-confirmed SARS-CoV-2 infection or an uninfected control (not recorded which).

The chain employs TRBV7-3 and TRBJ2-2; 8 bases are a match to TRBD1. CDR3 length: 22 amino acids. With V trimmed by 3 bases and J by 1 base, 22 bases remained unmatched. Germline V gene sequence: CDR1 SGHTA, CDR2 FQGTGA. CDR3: CASSFTHSNRGYPLLNTGELFF. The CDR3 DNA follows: TGTGCCAGCAGCTTTACCCACTCTAACAGGGGGTATCCCCTCCTGAACACCGGGGAGCTGTTTTTT. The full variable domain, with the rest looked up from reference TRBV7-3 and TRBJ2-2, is GAGVSQTPSNKVTEKGKYVELRCDPISGHTALYWYRQSLGQGPEFLIYFQGTGAADDSGLPNDRFFAVRPEGSVSTLKIQRTERGDSAVYLCASSFTHSNRGYPLLNTGELFFGEGSRLTVL.

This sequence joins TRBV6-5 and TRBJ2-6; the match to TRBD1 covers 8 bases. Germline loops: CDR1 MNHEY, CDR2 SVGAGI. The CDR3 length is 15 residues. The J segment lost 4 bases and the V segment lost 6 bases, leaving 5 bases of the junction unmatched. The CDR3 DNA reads TGTGCCAGCAGGAAGACAGGGGACGGGGCCAACGTCCTGACTTTC. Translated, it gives CASRKTGDGANVLTF.

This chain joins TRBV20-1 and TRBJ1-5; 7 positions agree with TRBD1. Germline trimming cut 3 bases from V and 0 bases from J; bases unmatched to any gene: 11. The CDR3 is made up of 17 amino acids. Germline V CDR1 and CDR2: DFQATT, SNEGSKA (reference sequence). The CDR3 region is CSASGPAGQNSNQPQHF. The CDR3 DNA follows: TGCAGTGCTAGTGGACCGGCGGGACAGAATAGCAATCAGCCCCAGCATTTT.

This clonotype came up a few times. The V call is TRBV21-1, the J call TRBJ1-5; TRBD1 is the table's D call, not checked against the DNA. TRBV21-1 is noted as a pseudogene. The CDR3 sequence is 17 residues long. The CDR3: CASSKERTGYSNQPQHF. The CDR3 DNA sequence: TGTGCCAGCAGCAAAGAGAGGACAGGGTATAGCAATCAGCCCCAGCATTTT.

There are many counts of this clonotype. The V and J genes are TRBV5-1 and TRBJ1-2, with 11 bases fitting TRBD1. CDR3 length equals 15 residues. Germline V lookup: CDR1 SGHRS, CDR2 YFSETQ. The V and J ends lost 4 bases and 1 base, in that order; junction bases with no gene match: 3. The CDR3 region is CASSAGTGGNYGYTF. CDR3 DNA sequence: TGCGCCAGCAGCGCGGGGACAGGGGGTAACTATGGCTACACCTTC.

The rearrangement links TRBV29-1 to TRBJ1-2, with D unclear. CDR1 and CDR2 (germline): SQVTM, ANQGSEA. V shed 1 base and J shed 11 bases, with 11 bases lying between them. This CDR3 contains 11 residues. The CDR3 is CSVEVSTVYTF. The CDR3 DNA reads TGCAGCGTTGAAGTATCGACGGTGTACACCTTC. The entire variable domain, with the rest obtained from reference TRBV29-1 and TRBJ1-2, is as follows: SAVISQKPSRDICQRGTSLTIQCQVDSQVTMMFWYRQQPGQSLTLIATANQGSEATYESGFVIDKFPISRPNLTFSTLTVSNMSPEDSSIYLCSVEVSTVYTFGSGTRLTVV.

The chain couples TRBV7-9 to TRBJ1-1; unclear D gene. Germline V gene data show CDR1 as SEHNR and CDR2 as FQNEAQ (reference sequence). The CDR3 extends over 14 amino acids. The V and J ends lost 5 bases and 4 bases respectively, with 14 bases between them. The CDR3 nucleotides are TGTGCCAGCAGCCATCTCCGCAGCGGCACTGAAGCTTTCTTT. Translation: CASSHLRSGTEAFF.

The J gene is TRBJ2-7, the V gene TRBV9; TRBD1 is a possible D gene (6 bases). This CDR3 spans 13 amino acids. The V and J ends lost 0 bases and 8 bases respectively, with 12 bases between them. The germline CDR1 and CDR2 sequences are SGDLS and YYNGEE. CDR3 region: CASSVELWDKQYF. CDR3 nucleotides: TGTGCCAGCAGCGTAGAATTGTGGGACAAGCAGTACTTC.

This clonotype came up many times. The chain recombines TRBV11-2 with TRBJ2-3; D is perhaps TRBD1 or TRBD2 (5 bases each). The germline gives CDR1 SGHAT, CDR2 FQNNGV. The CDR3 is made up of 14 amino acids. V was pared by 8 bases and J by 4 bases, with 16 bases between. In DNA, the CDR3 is TGTGCCAGCCGCCGGGACGTCGGGGCAGATACGCAGTATTTT. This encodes CASRRDVGADTQYF.

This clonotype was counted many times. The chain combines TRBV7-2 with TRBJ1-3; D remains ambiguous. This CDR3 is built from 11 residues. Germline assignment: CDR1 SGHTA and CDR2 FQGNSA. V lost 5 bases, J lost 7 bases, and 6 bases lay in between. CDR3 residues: CASSVVNTIYF. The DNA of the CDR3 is TGTGCCAGCAGCGTCGTGAACACCATATATTTT.

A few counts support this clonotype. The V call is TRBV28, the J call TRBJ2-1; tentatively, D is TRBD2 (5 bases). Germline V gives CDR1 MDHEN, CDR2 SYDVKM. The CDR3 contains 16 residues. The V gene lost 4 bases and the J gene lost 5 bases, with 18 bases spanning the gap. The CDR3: CASSSSASGKDNEQFF. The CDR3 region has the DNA TGTGCCAGCAGTTCTAGTGCCTCCGGGAAAGACAATGAGCAGTTCTTC.

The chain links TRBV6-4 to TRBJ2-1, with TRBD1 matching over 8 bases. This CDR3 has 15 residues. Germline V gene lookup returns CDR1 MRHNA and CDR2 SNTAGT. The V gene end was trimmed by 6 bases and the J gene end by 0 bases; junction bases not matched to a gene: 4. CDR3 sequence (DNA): TGTGCCAGCAGCAAACAGGGGGGCTCCTACAATGAGCAGTTCTTC. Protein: CASSKQGGSYNEQFF.

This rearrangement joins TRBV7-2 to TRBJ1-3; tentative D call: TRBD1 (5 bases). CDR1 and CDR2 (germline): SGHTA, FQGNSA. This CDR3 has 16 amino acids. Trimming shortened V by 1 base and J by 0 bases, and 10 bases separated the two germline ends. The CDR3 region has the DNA TGTGCCAGCAGCTTAGACGGGGCATCCTCTGGAAACACCATATATTTT. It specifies CASSLDGASSGNTIYF.

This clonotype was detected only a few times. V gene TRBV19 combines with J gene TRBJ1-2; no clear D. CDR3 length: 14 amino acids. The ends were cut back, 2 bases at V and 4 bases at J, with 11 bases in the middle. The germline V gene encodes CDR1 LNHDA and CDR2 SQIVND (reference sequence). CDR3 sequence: CASSIYGEIYGYTF. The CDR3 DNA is TGTGCCAGTAGTATATACGGAGAGATCTATGGCTACACCTTC.

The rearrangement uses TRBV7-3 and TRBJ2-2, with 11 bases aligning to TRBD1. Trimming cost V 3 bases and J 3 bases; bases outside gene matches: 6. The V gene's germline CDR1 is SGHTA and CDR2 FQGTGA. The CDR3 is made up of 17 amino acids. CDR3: CASSFAGTGGDTGELFF. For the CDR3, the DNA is TGTGCCAGCAGCTTCGCCGGGACAGGGGGAGACACCGGGGAGCTGTTTTTT.

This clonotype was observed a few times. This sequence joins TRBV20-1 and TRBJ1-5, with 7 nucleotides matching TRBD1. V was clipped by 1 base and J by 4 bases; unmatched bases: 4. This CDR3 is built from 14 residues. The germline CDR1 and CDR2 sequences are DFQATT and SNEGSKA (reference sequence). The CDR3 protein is CSARAPGGNQPQHF. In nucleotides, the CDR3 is TGCAGTGCTAGAGCCCCAGGGGGGAATCAGCCCCAGCATTTT.

The CDR3: CSAYATGMNTEAFF. CDR3 bases: TGCAGTGCTTACGCCACAGGGATGAACACTGAAGCTTTCTTT. This chain uses TRBV20-1 with TRBJ1-1; a weak D match, TRBD1 (6 bases). CDR3 length: 14 amino acids. V lost 5 bases and J lost 0, with 13 bases in between. The germline CDR1 and CDR2 sequences are DFQATT and SNEGSKA (reference sequence).

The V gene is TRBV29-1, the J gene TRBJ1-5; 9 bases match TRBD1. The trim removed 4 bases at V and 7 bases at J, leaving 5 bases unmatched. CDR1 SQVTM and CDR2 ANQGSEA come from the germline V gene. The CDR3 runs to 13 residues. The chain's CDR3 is CSVADRGGQPQHF. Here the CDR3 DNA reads TGCAGCGTTGCGGACAGGGGTGGGCAGCCCCAGCATTTT. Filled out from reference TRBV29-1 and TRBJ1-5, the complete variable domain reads SAVISQKPSRDICQRGTSLTIQCQVDSQVTMMFWYRQQPGQSLTLIATANQGSEATYESGFVIDKFPISRPNLTFSTLTVSNMSPEDSSIYLCSVADRGGQPQHFGDGTRLSIL.

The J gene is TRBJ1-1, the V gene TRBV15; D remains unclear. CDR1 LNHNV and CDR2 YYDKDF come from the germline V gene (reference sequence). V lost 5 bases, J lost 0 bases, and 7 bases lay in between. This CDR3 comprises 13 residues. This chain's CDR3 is CATSGPMNTEAFF. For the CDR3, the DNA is TGTGCCACCAGCGGACCGATGAACACTGAAGCTTTCTTT.

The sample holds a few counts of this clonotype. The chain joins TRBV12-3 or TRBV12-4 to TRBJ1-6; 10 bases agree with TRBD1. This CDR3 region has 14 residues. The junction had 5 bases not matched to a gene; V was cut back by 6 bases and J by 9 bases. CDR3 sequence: CASSRDRGASPLHF. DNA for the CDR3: TGTGCCAGCAGCCGGGACAGGGGAGCTTCACCCCTCCACTTT.

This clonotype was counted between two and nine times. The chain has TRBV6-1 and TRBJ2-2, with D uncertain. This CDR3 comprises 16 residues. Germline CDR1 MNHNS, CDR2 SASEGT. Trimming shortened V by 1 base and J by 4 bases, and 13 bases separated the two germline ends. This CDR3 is CASSEVAFQSTGELFF. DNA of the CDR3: TGTGCCAGCAGTGAAGTTGCCTTTCAGAGCACCGGGGAGCTGTTTTTT.

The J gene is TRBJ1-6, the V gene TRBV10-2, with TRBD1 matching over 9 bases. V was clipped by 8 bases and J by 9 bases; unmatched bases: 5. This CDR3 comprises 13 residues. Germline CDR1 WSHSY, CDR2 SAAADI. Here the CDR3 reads CASGPTGGSPLHF. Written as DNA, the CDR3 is TGCGCCAGCGGGCCGACAGGGGGTTCACCCCTCCACTTT.

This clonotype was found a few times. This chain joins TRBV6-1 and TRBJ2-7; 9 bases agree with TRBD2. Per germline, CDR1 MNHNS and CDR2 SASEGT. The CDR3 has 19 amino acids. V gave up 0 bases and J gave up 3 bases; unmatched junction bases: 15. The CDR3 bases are TGTGCCAGCAGTGAAGCGCTTCAAGGGCTAGCGGGGCGACGCTACGAGCAGTACTTC. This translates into CASSEALQGLAGRRYEQYF.

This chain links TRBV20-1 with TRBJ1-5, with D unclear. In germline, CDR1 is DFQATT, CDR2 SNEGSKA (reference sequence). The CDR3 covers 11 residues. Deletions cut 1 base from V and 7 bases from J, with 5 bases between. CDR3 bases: TGCAGTGCTAGAGCGGGCCAGCCCCAGCATTTT. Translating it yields CSARAGQPQHF.

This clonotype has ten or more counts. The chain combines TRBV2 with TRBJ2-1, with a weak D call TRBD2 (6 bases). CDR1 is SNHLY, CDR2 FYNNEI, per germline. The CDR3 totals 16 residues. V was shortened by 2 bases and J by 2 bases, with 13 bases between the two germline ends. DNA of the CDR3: TGTGCCAGCAGTGAAATGGCGGGGAGGACCTACAATGAGCAGTTCTTC. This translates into CASSEMAGRTYNEQFF. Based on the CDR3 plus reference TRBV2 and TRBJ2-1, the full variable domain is EPEVTQTPSHQVTQMGQEVILRCVPISNHLYFYWYRQILGQKVEFLVSFYNNEISEKSEIFDDQFSVERPDGSNFTLKIRSTKLEDSAMYFCASSEMAGRTYNEQFFGPGTRLTVL.

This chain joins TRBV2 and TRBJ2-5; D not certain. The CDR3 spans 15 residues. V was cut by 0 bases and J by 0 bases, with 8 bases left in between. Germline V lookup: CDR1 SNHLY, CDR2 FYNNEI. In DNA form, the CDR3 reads TGTGCCAGCAGTGAAGCGGCCCGGAACCAAGAGACCCAGTACTTC. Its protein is CASSEAARNQETQYF.

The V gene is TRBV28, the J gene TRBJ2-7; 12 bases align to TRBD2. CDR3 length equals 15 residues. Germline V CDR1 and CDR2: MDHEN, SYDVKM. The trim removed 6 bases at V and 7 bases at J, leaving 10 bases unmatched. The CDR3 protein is CASRGTSGPLGEQYF. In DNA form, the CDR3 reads TGTGCCAGCAGGGGGACTAGCGGGCCCCTGGGTGAGCAGTACTTC.